The entry below describes one T cell receptor (beta chain). The antigen is not known. Systemic immunosuppression or autoimmune disease history was grounds to exclude patients. The record originates from a study of OX40 agonist ivuxolimab in advanced cancers. General study findings and limits: Mean expanded clone counts were higher in CD8+ than CD4+ T cells.

Profiled with immunoSEQ multiplex PCR; TCRdb holds only in-frame clones, not every one. This table has approximately 40,000 clones, 85% to 90% appearing once. CDR1 is SEHNR and CDR2 is FQNEAQ in the germline V gene (reference sequence). V shed 2 bases and J shed 8 bases, with 16 bases lying between them. The CDR3 has 15 residues. V usage is TRBV7-9 and J usage is TRBJ1-5, with D possibly TRBD1 on 5 matching bases. This specimen consisted of CD4+ or CD8+ T cells sorted from blood, obtained in a trial of the OX40 agonist ivuxolimab. The receptor's source is an adult with an advanced solid tumor such as melanoma, head and neck, liver or kidney cancer. The CDR3 reads CASSLSQGPLEPQHF. CDR3 sequence (DNA): TGTGCCAGCAGCTTAAGTCAGGGACCGCTCGAGCCCCAGCATTTT.